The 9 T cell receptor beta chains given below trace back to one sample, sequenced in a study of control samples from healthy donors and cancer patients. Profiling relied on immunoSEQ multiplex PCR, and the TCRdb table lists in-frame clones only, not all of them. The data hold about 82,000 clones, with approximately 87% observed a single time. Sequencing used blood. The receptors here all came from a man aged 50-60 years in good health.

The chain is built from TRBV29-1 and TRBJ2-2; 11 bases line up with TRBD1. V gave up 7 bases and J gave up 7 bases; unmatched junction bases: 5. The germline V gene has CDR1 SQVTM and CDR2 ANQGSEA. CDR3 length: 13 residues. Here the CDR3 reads CSAGQGAGGELFF. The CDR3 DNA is TGCAGCGCTGGACAGGGGGCGGGCGGGGAGCTGTTTTTT.

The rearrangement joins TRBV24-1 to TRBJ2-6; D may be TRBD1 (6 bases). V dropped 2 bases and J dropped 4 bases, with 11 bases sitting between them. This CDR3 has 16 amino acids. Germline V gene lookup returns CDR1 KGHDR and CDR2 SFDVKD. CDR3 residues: CATSDSQGTGANVLTF. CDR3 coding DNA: TGTGCCACCAGTGATTCTCAGGGGACCGGGGCCAACGTCCTGACTTTC.

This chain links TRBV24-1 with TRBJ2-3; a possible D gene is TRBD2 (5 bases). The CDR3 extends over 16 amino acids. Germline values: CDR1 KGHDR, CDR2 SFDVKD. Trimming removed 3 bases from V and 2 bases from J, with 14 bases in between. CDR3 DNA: TGTGCCACCAGTGATACTAGACTGGGCCTCACAGATACGCAGTATTTT. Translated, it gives CATSDTRLGLTDTQYF.

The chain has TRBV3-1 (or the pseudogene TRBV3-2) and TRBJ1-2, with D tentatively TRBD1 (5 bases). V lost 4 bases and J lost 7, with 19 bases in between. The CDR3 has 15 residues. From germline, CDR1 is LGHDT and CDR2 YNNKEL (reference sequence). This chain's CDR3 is CASSLIMGGSGGYTF. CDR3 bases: TGTGCCAGCAGCCTCATAATGGGGGGTTCTGGTGGCTACACCTTC.

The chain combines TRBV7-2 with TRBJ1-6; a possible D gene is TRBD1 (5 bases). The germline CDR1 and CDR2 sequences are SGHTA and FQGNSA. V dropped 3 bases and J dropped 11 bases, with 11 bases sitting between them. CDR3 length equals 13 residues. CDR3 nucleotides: TGTGCCAGCAGCTTTACGACGGGGCCACCCCTCCACTTT. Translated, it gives CASSFTTGPPLHF.

CDR3 DNA sequence: TGTGCCAGTAGTCTCACTACAGGGTTAAATGAAGCTTTCTTT. Encoded protein: CASSLTTGLNEAFF. The V and J genes are TRBV19 and TRBJ1-1, with a weak D call TRBD1 (6 bases). CDR1 and CDR2 (germline): LNHDA, SQIVND (reference sequence). The CDR3 is 14 residues long. The V end was cut by 5 bases, the J end by 7 bases, with 17 bases between.

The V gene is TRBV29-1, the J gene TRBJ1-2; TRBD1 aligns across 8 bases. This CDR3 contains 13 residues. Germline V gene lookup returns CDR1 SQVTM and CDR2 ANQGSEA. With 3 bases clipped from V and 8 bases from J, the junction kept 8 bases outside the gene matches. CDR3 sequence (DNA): TGCAGCGTTGAGTCTCAGGGGGCGGGAGGCTACACCTTC. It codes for CSVESQGAGGYTF.

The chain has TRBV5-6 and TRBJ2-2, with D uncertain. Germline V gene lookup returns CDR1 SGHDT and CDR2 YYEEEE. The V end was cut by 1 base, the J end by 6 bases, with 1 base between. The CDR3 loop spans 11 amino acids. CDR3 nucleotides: TGTGCCAGCAGCTTGCCCGGGGAGCTGTTTTTT. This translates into CASSLPGELFF.

CDR3 bases: TGTGCCAGCAGCTTGACAGAAATTTCCCAAGAGACCCAGTACTTC. It codes for CASSLTEISQETQYF. This sequence joins TRBV5-4 and TRBJ2-5, with D uncertain. The CDR3 runs to 15 residues. Between the trimmed V and J ends, which lost 1 base and 1 base, there was a span of 11 bases. Germline CDR1 and CDR2: SGHNT and YYREEE (reference sequence).